The 2 T cell receptor beta chains below come from one sample, sequenced in a study of sequential checkpoint blockade in melanoma. The treatment was: randomized to nivolumab then ipilimumab (arm A) or the reverse (arm B). Profiled with immunoSEQ multiplex PCR; TCRdb holds only in-frame clones, not every one. The data contain 9,500 to 15,000 clones, around 83% of them singletons. The sequenced sample was CD8+ T cells sorted from blood (inferred from file names), obtained from a patient given nivolumab and ipilimumab in sequence. These receptors originate from a human donor with melanoma.

The chain employs TRBV6-5 and TRBJ2-3; D perhaps matches TRBD1 (7 bases). Trimming pared 6 bases from V and 3 bases from J, leaving 13 bases between. Looked up from germline, CDR1 is MNHEY and CDR2 is SVGAGI. This CDR3 is 14 amino acids long. The CDR3 DNA sequence: TGTGCCAGCAGCTTCAGGGGGGAGACAGATACGCAGTATTTT. Encoded protein: CASSFRGETDTQYF.

The V and J genes are TRBV29-1 and TRBJ2-2; TRBD1 might be the D (5 bases). V was clipped by 7 bases and J by 1 base, with 10 bases between them. Germline CDR1 and CDR2: SQVTM and ANQGSEA. The CDR3 sequence is 13 residues long. CDR3 sequence reads: CSGPDRNTGELFF. CDR3 DNA sequence: TGCAGCGGGCCCGACAGGAACACCGGGGAGCTGTTTTTT.